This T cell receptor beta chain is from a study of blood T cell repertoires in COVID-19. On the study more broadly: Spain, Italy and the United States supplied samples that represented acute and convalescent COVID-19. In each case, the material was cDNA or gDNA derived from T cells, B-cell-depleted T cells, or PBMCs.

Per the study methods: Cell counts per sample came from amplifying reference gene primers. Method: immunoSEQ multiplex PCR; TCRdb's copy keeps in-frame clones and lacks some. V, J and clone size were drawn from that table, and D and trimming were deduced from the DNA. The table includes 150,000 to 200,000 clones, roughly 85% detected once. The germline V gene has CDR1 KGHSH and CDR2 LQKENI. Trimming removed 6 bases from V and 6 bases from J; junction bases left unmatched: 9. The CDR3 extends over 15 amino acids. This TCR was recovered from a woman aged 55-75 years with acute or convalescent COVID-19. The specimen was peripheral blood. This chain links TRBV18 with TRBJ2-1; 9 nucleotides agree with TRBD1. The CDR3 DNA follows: TGTGCCAGCTCGCCCGAACGGACAGGGGTCAATGAGCAGTTCTTC. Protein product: CASSPERTGVNEQFF.